The 15 T cell receptor beta chains below were found in one sample sequenced in a study of human T cells and chemical hapten exposure. TCRdb re-derived calls from the RACE reads in MiXCR, one entry per CDR3 protein. Of fewer than 300,000 distinct CDR3 sequences in the sample, 7.5% to 10% were seen once. The time point was: pre-sensitization, week 0. Regarding treatment: therapeutic diphenylcyclopropenone sensitization with weekly scalp DPC. This material consisted of whole blood, taken in connection with sensitization to the hapten diphenylcyclopropenone (DPC). These receptors were taken from a woman aged 40 to 49 with alopecia areata. Some clones in this sample may be carry-over from other donors' samples.

In this sample, this clonotype turned up a few times. V gene TRBV28 combines with J gene TRBJ2-7; 8 bases align to TRBD1. This CDR3 is 14 amino acids long. V was clipped by 6 bases and J by 4 bases; unmatched bases: 8. Per the germline V gene, CDR1 is MDHEN and CDR2 is SYDVKM. CDR3: CASSPQGALYEQYF. DNA of the CDR3: TGTGCCAGCAGCCCCCAGGGGGCTCTGTACGAGCAGTACTTC.

This clonotype was found a few times. This sequence joins TRBV20-1 and TRBJ2-4; 10 bases match TRBD1. The CDR3 is 14 amino acids. Trimming at V came to 0 bases and at J to 8 bases, leaving 4 bases not matched to a gene. The germline gives CDR1 DFQATT, CDR2 SNEGSKA (reference sequence). CDR3 DNA sequence: TGCAGTGCTAGAGAGCGGGACAGGGGTTACATTCAGTACTTC. Translated, it gives CSARERDRGYIQYF.

This clonotype appeared a few times. This chain links TRBV20-1 with TRBJ2-1; D is possibly TRBD2 (5 bases). CDR3 length equals 13 residues. Germline V gene sequence: CDR1 DFQATT, CDR2 SNEGSKA (reference sequence). V lost 6 bases, J lost 4 bases, and 13 bases lay in between. This CDR3 is CSATTGIYNEQFF. The CDR3 DNA reads as TGCAGTGCCACAACCGGGATTTACAATGAGCAGTTCTTC.

This clonotype was detected many times. The chain links TRBV29-1 to TRBJ1-1; the D gene is possibly TRBD1 (5 bases). Germline lookup yields CDR1 SQVTM and CDR2 ANQGSEA. Trimming cost V 2 bases and J 5 bases, with 12 bases left between them. The CDR3 totals 13 residues. CDR3: CSVESGGGTEAFF. The CDR3 DNA sequence: TGCAGCGTTGAATCGGGGGGTGGAACTGAAGCTTTCTTT.

This chain uses TRBV3-1 with TRBJ1-5; no definite D call. This CDR3 has 14 residues. The V and J ends lost 2 bases and 4 bases respectively, with 9 bases between them. Germline V CDR1 and CDR2: LGHDT, YNNKEL (reference sequence). The CDR3 here is CASSQHPGNQPQHF. The CDR3, as DNA: TGTGCCAGCAGCCAACATCCGGGGAATCAGCCCCAGCATTTT.

This clonotype was seen at least ten times. V usage is TRBV29-1 and J usage is TRBJ1-5; tentative D call: TRBD1 (5 bases). V gave up 5 bases and J gave up 9 bases, with 17 bases separating them. CDR1 and CDR2 from the germline V gene are SQVTM and ANQGSEA. The CDR3 has 13 amino acids. The CDR3 here is CSVLTGPRGPQHF. DNA for the CDR3: TGCAGCGTTCTAACAGGACCCCGAGGGCCCCAGCATTTT.

This clonotype was picked up a small number of times. The J gene is TRBJ2-5, the V gene TRBV3-1, with TRBD2 identical over 7 bases. This CDR3 has 16 amino acids. V lost 1 base, J lost 2 bases, and 7 bases stayed unmatched. Germline V gene data show CDR1 as LGHDT and CDR2 as YNNKEL (reference sequence). The CDR3 coding sequence is TGTGCCAGCAGCCAAGGGGAGGGAGGTCAACAAGAGACCCAGTACTTC. Its protein is CASSQGEGGQQETQYF.

Only a few counts were recorded for this clonotype. The rearrangement links TRBV6-5 to TRBJ1-2; weak D call: TRBD1 (6 bases). The V gene lost 4 bases and the J gene lost 8 bases, with 14 bases spanning the gap. Germline lookup yields CDR1 MNHEY and CDR2 SVGAGI. The CDR3 is 13 amino acids. The CDR3 DNA reads as TGTGCCAGCAGTTTTACAGGGCTTCAGGGCTACACCTTC. This gives the protein CASSFTGLQGYTF.

This chain joins TRBV6-5 and TRBJ2-3, with 7 bases that match TRBD1. V shed 5 bases and J 2 bases; nucleotides not matched to a gene: 16. Per the germline V gene, CDR1 is MNHEY and CDR2 is SVGAGI. The CDR3 is made up of 18 amino acids. The CDR3 sequence is CASSRGVTGKGPTDTQYF. The CDR3 coding sequence is TGTGCCAGCAGTCGTGGAGTGACAGGGAAAGGGCCCACAGATACGCAGTATTTT.

The chain has TRBV6-2 or TRBV6-3 and TRBJ2-3, with D uncertain. CDR1 is MNHEY and CDR2 is SVGEGT in the germline V gene. The CDR3 length is 14 residues. Trimming took off 0 bases at V and 4 bases at J, with 8 bases between the two ends. The CDR3: CASSYSLESDTQYF. The CDR3 nucleotides read TGTGCCAGCAGTTACTCCTTGGAGTCAGATACGCAGTATTTT.

In its sample, this clonotype was seen a few times. The chain carries TRBV7-2 and TRBJ2-5, with D perhaps being TRBD1 or TRBD2 (5 bases each). The CDR3 runs to 13 residues. V dropped 5 bases and J dropped 4 bases, with 11 bases sitting between them. Germline V gene sequence: CDR1 SGHTA, CDR2 FQGNSA. CDR3: CASSRDPTETQYF. For the CDR3, the DNA is TGTGCCAGCAGCCGGGACCCCACAGAGACCCAGTACTTC.

Many counts were recorded for this clonotype. The rearrangement uses TRBV3-1 and TRBJ2-3, with D uncertain. The CDR3 is made up of 15 amino acids. Between the trimmed V and J ends, which lost 4 bases and 2 bases, there was a span of 13 bases. In germline, CDR1 is LGHDT, CDR2 YNNKEL (reference sequence). CDR3 region: CASSRTPRITDTQYF. CDR3 bases: TGTGCCAGCAGCCGGACCCCTCGGATCACAGATACGCAGTATTTT.

The chain is built from TRBV11-3 and TRBJ1-2; 9 positions match TRBD1. V lost 2 bases and J lost 6; bases outside the gene matches: 1. This CDR3 is built from 13 residues. The germline V gene encodes CDR1 SGHNT and CDR2 YENEEA. CDR3 region: CASSLTGGDGYTF. The CDR3 nucleotides are TGTGCCAGCAGCTTAACAGGGGGCGATGGCTACACCTTC.

A few counts support this clonotype. This chain connects TRBV6-4 to TRBJ2-3; 12 bases line up with TRBD2. CDR1 MRHNA and CDR2 SNTAGT come from the germline V gene. Unmatched junction bases numbered 9, after V lost 2 bases and J lost 3 bases. The CDR3 spans 18 residues. The CDR3 sequence is CASSDIGLAGWMTDTQYF. In nucleotides, the CDR3 is TGTGCCAGCAGTGACATCGGACTAGCGGGATGGATGACAGATACGCAGTATTTT.

The chain combines TRBV10-3 with TRBJ2-5; 10 bases agree with TRBD1. V lost 1 base and J lost 0; bases outside the gene matches: 2. Looked up from germline, CDR1 is ENHRY and CDR2 is SYGVKD. The CDR3 extends over 16 amino acids. CDR3 sequence reads: CAISELGQGYQETQYF. As DNA, the CDR3 is TGTGCCATCAGTGAGTTGGGACAGGGGTACCAAGAGACCCAGTACTTC.